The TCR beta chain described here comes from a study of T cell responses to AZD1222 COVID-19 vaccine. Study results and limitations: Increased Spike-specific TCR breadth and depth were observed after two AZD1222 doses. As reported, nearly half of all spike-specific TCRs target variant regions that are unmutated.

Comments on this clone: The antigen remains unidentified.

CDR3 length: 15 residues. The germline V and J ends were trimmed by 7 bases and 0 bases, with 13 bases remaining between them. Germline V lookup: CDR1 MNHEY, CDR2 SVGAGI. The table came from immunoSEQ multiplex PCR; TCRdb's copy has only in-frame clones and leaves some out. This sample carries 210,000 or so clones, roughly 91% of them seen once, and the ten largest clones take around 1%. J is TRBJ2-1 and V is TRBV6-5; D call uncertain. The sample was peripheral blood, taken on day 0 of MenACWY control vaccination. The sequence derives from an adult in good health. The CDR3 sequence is CASNSGSSSYNEQFF. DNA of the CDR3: TGTGCCAGCAACAGTGGGTCAAGCTCCTACAATGAGCAGTTCTTC.